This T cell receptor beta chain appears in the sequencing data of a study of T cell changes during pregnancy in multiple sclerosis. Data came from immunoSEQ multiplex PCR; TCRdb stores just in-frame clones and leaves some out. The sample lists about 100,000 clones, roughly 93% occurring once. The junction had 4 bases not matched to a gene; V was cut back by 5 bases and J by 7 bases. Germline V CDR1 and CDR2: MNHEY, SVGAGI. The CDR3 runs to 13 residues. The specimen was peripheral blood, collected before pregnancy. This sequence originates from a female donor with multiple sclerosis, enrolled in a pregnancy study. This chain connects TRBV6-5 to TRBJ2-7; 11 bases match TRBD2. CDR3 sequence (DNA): TGTGCCAGCAGTGCGGGACTAGCGGTAGAGCAGTACTTC. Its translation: CASSAGLAVEQYF.